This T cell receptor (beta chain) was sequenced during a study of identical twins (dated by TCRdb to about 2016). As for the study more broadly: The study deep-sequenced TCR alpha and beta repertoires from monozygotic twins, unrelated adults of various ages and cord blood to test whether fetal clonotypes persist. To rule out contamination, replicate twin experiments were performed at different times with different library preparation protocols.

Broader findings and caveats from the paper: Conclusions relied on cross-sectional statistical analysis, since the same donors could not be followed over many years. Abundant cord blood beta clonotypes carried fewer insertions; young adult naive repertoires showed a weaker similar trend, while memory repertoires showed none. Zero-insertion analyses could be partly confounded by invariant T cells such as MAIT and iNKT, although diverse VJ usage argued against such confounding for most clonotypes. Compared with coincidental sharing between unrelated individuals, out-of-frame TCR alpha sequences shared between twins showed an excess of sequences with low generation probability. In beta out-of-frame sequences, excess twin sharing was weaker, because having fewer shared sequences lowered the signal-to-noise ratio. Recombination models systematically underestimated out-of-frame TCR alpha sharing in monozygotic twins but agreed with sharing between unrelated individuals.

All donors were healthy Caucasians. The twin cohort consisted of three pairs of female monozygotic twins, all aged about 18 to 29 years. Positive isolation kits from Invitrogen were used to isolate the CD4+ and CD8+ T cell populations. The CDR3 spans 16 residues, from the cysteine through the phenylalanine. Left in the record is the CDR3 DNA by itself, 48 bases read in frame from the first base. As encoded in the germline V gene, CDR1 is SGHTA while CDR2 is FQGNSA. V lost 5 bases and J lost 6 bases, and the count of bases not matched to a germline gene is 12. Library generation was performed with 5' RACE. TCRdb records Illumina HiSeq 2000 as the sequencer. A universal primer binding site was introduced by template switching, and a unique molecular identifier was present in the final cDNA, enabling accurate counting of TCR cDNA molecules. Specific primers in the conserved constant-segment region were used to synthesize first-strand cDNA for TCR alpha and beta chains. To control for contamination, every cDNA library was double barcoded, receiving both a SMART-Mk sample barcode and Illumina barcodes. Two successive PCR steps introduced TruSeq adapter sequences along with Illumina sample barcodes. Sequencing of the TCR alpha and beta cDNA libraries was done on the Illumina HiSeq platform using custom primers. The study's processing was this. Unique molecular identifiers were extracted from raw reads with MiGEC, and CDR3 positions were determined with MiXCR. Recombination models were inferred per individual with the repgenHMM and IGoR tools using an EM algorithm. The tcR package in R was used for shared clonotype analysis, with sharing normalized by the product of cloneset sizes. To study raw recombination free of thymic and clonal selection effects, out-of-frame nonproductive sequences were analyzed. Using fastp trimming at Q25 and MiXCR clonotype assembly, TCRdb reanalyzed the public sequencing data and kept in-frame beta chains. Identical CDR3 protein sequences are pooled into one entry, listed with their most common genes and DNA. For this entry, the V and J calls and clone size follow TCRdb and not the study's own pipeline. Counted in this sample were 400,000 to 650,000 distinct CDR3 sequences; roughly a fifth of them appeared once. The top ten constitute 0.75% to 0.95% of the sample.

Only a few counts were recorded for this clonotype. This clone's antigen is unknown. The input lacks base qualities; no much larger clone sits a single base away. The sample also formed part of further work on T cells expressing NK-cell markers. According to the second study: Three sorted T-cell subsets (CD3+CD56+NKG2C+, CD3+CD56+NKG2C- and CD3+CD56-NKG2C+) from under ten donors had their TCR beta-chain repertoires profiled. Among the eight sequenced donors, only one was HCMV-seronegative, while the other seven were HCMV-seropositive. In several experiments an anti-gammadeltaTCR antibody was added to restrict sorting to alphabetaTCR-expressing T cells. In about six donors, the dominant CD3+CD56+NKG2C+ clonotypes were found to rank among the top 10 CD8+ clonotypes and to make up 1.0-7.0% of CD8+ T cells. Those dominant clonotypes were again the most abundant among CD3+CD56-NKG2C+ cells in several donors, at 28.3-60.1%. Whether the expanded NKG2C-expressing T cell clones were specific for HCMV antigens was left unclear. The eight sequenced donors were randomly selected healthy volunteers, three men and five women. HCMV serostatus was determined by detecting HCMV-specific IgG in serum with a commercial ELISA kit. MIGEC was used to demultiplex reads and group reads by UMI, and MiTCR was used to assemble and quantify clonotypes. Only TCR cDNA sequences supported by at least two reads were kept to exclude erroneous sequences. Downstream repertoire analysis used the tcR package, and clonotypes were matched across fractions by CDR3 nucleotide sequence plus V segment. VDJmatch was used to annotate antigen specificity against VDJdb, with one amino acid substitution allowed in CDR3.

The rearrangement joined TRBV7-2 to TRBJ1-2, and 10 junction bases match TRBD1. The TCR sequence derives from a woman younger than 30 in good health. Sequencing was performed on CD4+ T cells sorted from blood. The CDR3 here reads CASSRAGGTGANGYTF. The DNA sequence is TGTGCCAGCAGCCGCGCCGGGGGGACAGGGGCTAATGGCTACACCTTC.